Listed here are 2 T cell receptor beta chains from one sample, sequenced in a study of cytomegalovirus exposure and HLA in healthy donors. Measured with immunoSEQ multiplex PCR; TCRdb has only the in-frame clones, and not every one. The table records approximately 70,000 clones, around 94% of them present only once. Sequencing used PBMCs. These receptors were taken from a woman in her late teens or twenties in good health and CMV-seropositive.

The genes are TRBV5-1 and TRBJ2-3; 11 nucleotides match TRBD2. The J segment lost 0 bases and the V segment lost 6 bases, leaving 6 bases of the junction unmatched. The CDR3 sequence is 16 residues long. Germline loops: CDR1 SGHRS, CDR2 YFSETQ. CDR3 loop: CASTKLAGVSTDTQYF. CDR3 sequence (DNA): TGCGCCAGCACAAAACTAGCGGGAGTTAGCACAGATACGCAGTATTTT.

V usage is TRBV21-1 and J usage is TRBJ2-6; the table's D call of TRBD2 was not tested on the DNA. TRBV21-1 is a documented pseudogene. The CDR3 is made up of 19 amino acids. CDR3 in amino acids: CASTGDRVFHGSGANVLTF. The CDR3, as DNA: TGTGCCAGCACCGGTGACCGGGTCTTCCACGGTTCTGGGGCCAACGTCCTGACTTTC.